The next 15 T cell receptor beta chains were all read from a single sample in a study of control samples from healthy donors and cancer patients. Sequencing used immunoSEQ multiplex PCR; TCRdb keeps in-frame clones, though not all of them. The sample lists 150,000 or so clones; around 95% were seen once. Material: blood. Receptors originate from a woman in her 40s in good health.

This chain links TRBV29-1 with TRBJ2-7, with TRBD2 matching over 12 bases. J lost 2 bases, V lost 5 bases, and 1 base had no gene match. There are 13 residues in the CDR3. From germline, CDR1 is SQVTM and CDR2 ANQGSEA. CDR3 DNA: TGCAGCGTTTGGACTAGCGGGACCTACGAGCAGTACTTC. It codes for CSVWTSGTYEQYF.

In its sample, this clone was seen once. V is TRBV7-2 and J is TRBJ2-2; TRBD2 matches at 7 bases. J was trimmed by 3 bases and V by 4 bases; bases with no gene match: 5. The CDR3 sequence is 15 residues long. Germline CDR1 and CDR2: SGHTA and FQGNSA. The CDR3 spells CASSWKGGDTGELFF. CDR3 in DNA: TGTGCCAGCAGCTGGAAGGGAGGGGACACCGGGGAGCTGTTTTTT.

The V call is TRBV5-1, the J call TRBJ2-1; D is perhaps TRBD2 (5 bases). The germline V and J ends were trimmed by 9 bases and 4 bases, with 17 bases remaining between them. Germline values: CDR1 SGHRS, CDR2 YFSETQ. The length of the CDR3 is 14 residues. CDR3 in amino acids: CATSPGVEYNEQFF. DNA for the CDR3: TGCGCCACCTCTCCCGGGGTAGAATACAATGAGCAGTTCTTC. Complete variable domain (other parts from reference TRBV5-1 and TRBJ2-1): KAGVTQTPRYLIKTRGQQVTLSCSPISGHRSVSWYQQTPGQGLQFLFEYFSETQRNKGNFPGRFSGRQFSNSRSEMNVSTLELGDSALYLCATSPGVEYNEQFFGPGTRLTVL.

The chain carries TRBV6-1 and TRBJ1-5; D perhaps matches TRBD1 (5 bases). Germline V gives CDR1 MNHNS, CDR2 SASEGT. The CDR3 is made up of 17 amino acids. V was trimmed by 2 bases and J by 1 base, leaving 15 bases between them. CDR3 loop: CASSERRLRGSNQPQHF. In DNA form, the CDR3 reads TGTGCCAGCAGTGAAAGGAGATTGAGGGGAAGCAATCAGCCCCAGCATTTT.

In this sample, this clone turned up a few times. The chain recombines TRBV19 with TRBJ1-5, with 9 bases that match TRBD1. V was pared by 7 bases and J by 3 bases, with 4 bases of the junction left unmatched. The CDR3 extends over 14 amino acids. Germline V gene data show CDR1 as LNHDA and CDR2 as SQIVND (reference sequence). CDR3 sequence reads: CASKGQGNNQPQHF. Written as DNA, the CDR3 is TGTGCCAGTAAGGGACAGGGAAACAATCAGCCCCAGCATTTT.

Points on this clone: A read error may produce the germline difference seen at one junction end. The rearrangement joins TRBV7-2 to TRBJ2-7; 7 positions match TRBD2. The CDR3 covers 14 residues. Germline V gene sequence: CDR1 SGHTA, CDR2 FQGNSA. CDR3 nucleotide sequence: TGTGCCAGCAGCTCCGAGGCCCGAAGCGGGATTTTGCCTTTC. It specifies CASSSEARSGILPF.

The CDR3 DNA is TGTGCCAGCAGCTTAGGATCCCCGGGGACTGAAGCTTTCTTT. Its translation: CASSLGSPGTEAFF. This sequence joins TRBV7-2 and TRBJ1-1, with D unresolved. Trimming stripped 1 base from V and 5 bases from J, with 11 bases between. The CDR3 sequence is 14 residues long. Per germline, CDR1 SGHTA and CDR2 FQGNSA.

This clone was counted once. The CDR3 coding sequence is TGTGCCAGCTCACCCGGACAGGGGCCGGTAGATACGCAGTATTTT. Translation: CASSPGQGPVDTQYF. This sequence joins TRBV18 and TRBJ2-3; 9 positions agree with TRBD1. This CDR3 is built from 15 residues. The J segment lost 5 bases and the V segment lost 3 bases, leaving 6 bases of the junction unmatched. CDR1 and CDR2 from the germline V gene are KGHSH and LQKENI.

This clone was detected only once. The chain links TRBV2 to TRBJ2-7, with TRBD2 identical over 11 bases. Germline-derived CDR1 and CDR2 are SNHLY and FYNNEI. The length of the CDR3 is 14 residues. V was clipped by 6 bases and J by 7 bases; unmatched bases: 8. Here the CDR3 DNA reads TGTGCCAGCAGCCAACTAGCGGGAGTGGGAGAGCAGTACTTC. Amino acids: CASSQLAGVGEQYF.

V usage is TRBV10-3 and J usage is TRBJ2-3; weak D call: TRBD2 (5 bases). The CDR3 length is 14 residues. V dropped 8 bases and J dropped 3 bases, with 15 bases sitting between them. In germline, CDR1 is ENHRY, CDR2 SYGVKD. The CDR3 bases are TGTGCCATCGACCCAAGCGGCGCTACAGATACGCAGTATTTT. Its translation: CAIDPSGATDTQYF.

The chain carries TRBV6-5 and TRBJ1-4; D gene uncertain. In germline, CDR1 is MNHEY, CDR2 SVGAGI. V was trimmed by 4 bases and J by 8 bases, leaving 20 bases between them. This CDR3 region has 16 residues. The CDR3 DNA follows: TGTGCCAGCAGTTTCGACTCTGGCGTAGGAGGGGAAAAACTGTTTTTT. This translates into CASSFDSGVGGEKLFF.

This chain joins TRBV4-3 and TRBJ2-3; D perhaps matches TRBD2 (5 bases). V shed 3 bases and J shed 6 bases, with 10 bases lying between them. The CDR3 spans 13 residues. CDR1 is LGHNA and CDR2 is YSLEER in the germline V gene. CDR3 coding DNA: TGCGCCAGCAGCCACGAAAAGCGGGATACGCAGTATTTT. It codes for CASSHEKRDTQYF.

This chain links TRBV6-2 or TRBV6-3 with TRBJ2-1; D is possibly TRBD2 (5 bases). The CDR3 runs to 15 residues. Trimming cost V 6 bases and J 3 bases, with 15 bases left between them. The germline V gene encodes CDR1 MNHEY and CDR2 SVGEGT. The CDR3, as DNA: TGTGCCAGCAGCCCCCCAGCGGTGTTCTACAATGAGCAGTTCTTC. It translates to CASSPPAVFYNEQFF.

The DNA for the CDR3 is TGTGCCAGCAGCCCCACGGGGTCCCCTGAAGCTTTCTTT. Residues: CASSPTGSPEAFF. The chain joins TRBV27 to TRBJ1-1; no firm D call. The CDR3 totals 13 residues. The V end lost 6 bases, the J end lost 6 bases, and 14 bases lay between the germline ends. Per germline, CDR1 MNHEY and CDR2 SMNVEV (reference sequence).

This clone came up a few times. The rearrangement joins TRBV3-1 (or the pseudogene TRBV3-2) to TRBJ1-5; 10 bases are shared with TRBD1. Germline trimming cut 3 bases from V and 9 bases from J; bases unmatched to any gene: 8. CDR3 size: 15 residues. Per the germline V gene, CDR1 is LGHDT and CDR2 is YNNKEL (reference sequence). The CDR3 protein is CASSQTGQGGMPQHF. The CDR3 nucleotides read TGTGCCAGCAGCCAGACCGGACAGGGGGGGATGCCCCAGCATTTT.